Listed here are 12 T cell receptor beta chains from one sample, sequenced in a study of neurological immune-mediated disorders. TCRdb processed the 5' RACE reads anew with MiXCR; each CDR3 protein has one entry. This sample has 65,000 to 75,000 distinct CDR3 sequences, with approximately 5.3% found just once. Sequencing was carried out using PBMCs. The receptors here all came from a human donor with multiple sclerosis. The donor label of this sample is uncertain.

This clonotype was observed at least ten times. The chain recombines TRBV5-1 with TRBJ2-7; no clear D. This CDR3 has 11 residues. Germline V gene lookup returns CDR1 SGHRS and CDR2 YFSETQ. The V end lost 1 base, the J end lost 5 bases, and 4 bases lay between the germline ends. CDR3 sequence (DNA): TGCGCCAGCAGCTTGAACGACGAGCAGTACTTC. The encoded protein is CASSLNDEQYF.

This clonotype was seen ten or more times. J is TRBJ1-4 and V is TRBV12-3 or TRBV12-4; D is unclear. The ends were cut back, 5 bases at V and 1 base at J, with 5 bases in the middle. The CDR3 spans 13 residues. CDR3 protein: CASSLETNEKLFF. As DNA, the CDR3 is TGTGCCAGCAGTCTAGAAACTAATGAAAAACTGTTTTTT.

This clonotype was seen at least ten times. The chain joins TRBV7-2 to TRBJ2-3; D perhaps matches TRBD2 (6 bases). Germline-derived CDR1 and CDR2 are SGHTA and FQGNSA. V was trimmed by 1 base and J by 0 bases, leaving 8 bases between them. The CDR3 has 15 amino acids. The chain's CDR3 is CASSLDAGSTDTQYF. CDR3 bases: TGTGCCAGCAGCTTAGACGCGGGGAGCACAGATACGCAGTATTTT.

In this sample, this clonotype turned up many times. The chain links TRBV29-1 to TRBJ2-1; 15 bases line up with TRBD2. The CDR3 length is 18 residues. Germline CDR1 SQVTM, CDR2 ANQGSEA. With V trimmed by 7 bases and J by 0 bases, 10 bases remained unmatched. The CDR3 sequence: CSALGLAGGFGSYNEQFF. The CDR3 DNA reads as TGCAGCGCTTTGGGACTAGCGGGGGGATTTGGCTCCTACAATGAGCAGTTCTTC.

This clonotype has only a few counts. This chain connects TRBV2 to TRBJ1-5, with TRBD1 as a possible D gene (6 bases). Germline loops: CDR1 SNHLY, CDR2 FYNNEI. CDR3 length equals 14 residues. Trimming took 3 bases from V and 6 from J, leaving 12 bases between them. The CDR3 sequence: CASSDWGAAQPQHF. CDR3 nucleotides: TGTGCCAGCAGTGATTGGGGGGCCGCTCAGCCCCAGCATTTT.

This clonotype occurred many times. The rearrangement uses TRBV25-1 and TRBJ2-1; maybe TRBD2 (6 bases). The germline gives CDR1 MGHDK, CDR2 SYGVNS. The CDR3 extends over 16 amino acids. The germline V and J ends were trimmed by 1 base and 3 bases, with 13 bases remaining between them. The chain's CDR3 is CASSESQPGSYNEQFF. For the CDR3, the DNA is TGTGCCAGCAGTGAATCTCAACCCGGGAGCTACAATGAGCAGTTCTTC.

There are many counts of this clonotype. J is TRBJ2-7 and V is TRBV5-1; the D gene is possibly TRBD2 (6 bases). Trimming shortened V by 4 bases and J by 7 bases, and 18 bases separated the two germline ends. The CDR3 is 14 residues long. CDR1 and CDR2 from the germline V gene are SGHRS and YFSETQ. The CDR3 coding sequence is TGCGCCAGCAGCACGAGCGGGCAGGGTGGGGAGCAGTACTTC. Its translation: CASSTSGQGGEQYF.

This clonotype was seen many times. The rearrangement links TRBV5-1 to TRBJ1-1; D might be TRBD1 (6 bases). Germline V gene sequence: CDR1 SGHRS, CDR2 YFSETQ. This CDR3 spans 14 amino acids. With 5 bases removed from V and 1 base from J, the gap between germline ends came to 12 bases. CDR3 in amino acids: CASRRRTENTEAFF. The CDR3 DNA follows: TGCGCCAGCAGACGCCGGACAGAGAACACTGAAGCTTTCTTT.

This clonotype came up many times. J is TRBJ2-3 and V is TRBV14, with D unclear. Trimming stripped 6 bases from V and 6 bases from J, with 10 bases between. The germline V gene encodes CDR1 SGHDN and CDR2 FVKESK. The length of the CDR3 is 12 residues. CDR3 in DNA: TGTGCCAGCAGTCTTACCCTGGATACGCAGTATTTT. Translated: CASSLTLDTQYF.

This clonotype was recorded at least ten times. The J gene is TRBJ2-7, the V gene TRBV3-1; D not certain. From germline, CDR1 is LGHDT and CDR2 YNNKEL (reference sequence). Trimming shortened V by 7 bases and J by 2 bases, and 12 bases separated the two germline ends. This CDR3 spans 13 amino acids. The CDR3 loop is CASTQETPYEQYF. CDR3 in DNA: TGTGCCAGCACCCAGGAGACACCCTACGAGCAGTACTTC.

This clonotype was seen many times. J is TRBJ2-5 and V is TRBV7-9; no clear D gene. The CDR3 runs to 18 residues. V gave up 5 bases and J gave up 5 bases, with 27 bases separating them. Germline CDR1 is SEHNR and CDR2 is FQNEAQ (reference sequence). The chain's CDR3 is CASSPPPTRDKRRETQYF. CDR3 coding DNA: TGTGCCAGCAGCCCCCCGCCGACGAGAGATAAGAGGCGGGAGACCCAGTACTTC.

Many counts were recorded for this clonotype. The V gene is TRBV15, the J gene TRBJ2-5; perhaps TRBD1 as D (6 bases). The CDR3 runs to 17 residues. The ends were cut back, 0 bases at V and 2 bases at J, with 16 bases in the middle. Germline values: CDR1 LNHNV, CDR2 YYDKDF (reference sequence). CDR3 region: CATSREFLGTSQETQYF. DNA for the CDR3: TGTGCCACCAGCAGAGAATTTCTAGGGACATCACAAGAGACCCAGTACTTC. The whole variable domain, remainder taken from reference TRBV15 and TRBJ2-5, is DAMVIQNPRYQVTQFGKPVTLSCSQTLNHNVMYWYQQKSSQAPKLLFHYYDKDFNNEADTPDNFQSRRPNTSFCFLDIRSPGLGDTAMYLCATSREFLGTSQETQYFGPGTRLLVL.